This T cell receptor beta chain was identified in a study of vaccination and CD4 T cells after COVID-19. Study as a whole: Convalescent study patients returned SARS-CoV-2 positive nasal swab PCR results, with nine mild cases and one severe. Convalescent persons amounted to six males plus four females, two of whom were Hispanic. General study results and limits: Analysis of convalescent patients found that 304 of 307 vaccine-specific clones were spike mono-reactive.

Documented time point: late sampling 161 to 241 days after vaccination in three convalescent patients. Specified treatment: approximately 9-day PBMC culture with coronavirus spike peptide pools or control peptides (ViraFEST assay). Cultures used 2.1 million or so PBMCs per well, about 10 IU/ml IL-2 and about 10 ug/ml peptides. Germline loops: CDR1 MDHEN, CDR2 SYDVKM. CDR3 length equals 15 residues. The ends lost 2 bases at V and 2 bases at J; junction bases unmatched: 4. Sequenced with the Oncomine TCR Beta short-read assay was DNA taken from cultured CD4+ T cells. TCRdb recomputed calls from the PCR reads with MiXCR, one row per CDR3 protein. The sample shows about 20,000 distinct CDR3 sequences, about 45% of them seen only once. This clonotype was found a few times. Its specificity is not known.

The sequence came from a human donor who had recovered from COVID-19. The genes are TRBV28 and TRBJ1-1; TRBD1 matches 8 bases. Source: CD4+ T cells from blood, cultured in vitro, taken about 7 months after SARS-CoV-2 vaccination. The CDR3 is CASSLAGGLNTEAFF. The CDR3, as DNA: TGTGCCAGCAGTTTAGCAGGGGGCCTTAACACTGAAGCTTTCTTT. The full variable domain, in which reference TRBV28 and TRBJ1-1 provide the parts outside the CDR3, is DVKVTQSSRYLVKRTGEKVFLECVQDMDHENMFWYRQDPGLGLRLIYFSYDVKMKEKGDIPEGYSVSREKKERFSLILESASTNQTSMYLCASSLAGGLNTEAFFGQGTRLTVV.